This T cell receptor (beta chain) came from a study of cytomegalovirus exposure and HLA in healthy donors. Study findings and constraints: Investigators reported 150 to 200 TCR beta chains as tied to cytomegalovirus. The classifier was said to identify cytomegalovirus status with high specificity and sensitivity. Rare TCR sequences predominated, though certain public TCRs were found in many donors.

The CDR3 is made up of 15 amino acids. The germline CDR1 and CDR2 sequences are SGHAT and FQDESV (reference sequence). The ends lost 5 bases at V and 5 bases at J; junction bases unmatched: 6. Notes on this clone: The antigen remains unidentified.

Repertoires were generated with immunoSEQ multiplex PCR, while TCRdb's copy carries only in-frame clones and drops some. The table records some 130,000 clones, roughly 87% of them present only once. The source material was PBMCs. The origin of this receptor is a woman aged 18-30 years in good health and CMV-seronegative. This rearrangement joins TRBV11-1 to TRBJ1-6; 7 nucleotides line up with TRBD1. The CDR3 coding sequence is TGTGCCAGCAGCCACCTGGGACAGAATAATTCACCCCTCCACTTT. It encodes CASSHLGQNNSPLHF. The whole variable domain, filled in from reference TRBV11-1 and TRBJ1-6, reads EAEVAQSPRYKITEKSQAVAFWCDPISGHATLYWYRQILGQGPELLVQFQDESVVDDSQLPKDRFSAERLKGVDSTLKIQPAELGDSAMYLCASSHLGQNNSPLHFGNGTRLTVT.